What follows is one T cell receptor beta chain and its context. The data are from a study of blood T cell repertoires in COVID-19. This table comes from immunoSEQ multiplex PCR, and its TCRdb copy is limited to in-frame clones, with some not included. Of approximately 300,000 clones in the sample, more than 80% were seen once. The sample comprised peripheral blood. The receptor was derived from a woman in her forties with acute or convalescent COVID-19.

In DNA form, the CDR3 reads TGTGCCAGCAGTTTAGCAGGAAAGGAGACCCAGTACTTC. This gives the protein CASSLAGKETQYF. The chain links TRBV27 to TRBJ2-5; the D is unclear. Trimming took 2 bases from V and 5 from J, leaving 9 bases between them. The CDR3 runs 13 residues. Germline V gene lookup returns CDR1 MNHEY and CDR2 SMNVEV (reference sequence).